A selection of T cell receptor beta chains follows, all from one sample in a study of T-cell reconstitution after alpha-beta-depleted transplantation in children. TCRdb ran MiXCR on the PCR reads and lists one entry per CDR3 protein. The data contain under 450,000 distinct CDR3 sequences, roughly 15% of them seen just once; the ten biggest clones take up 29%. This specimen was PBMCs, mostly from graft donor cells, taken 360 days after TCRalphabeta/CD19-depleted stem cell transplant. These receptors were taken from a boy under three years old who had a stem cell transplant for Wiskott-Aldrich syndrome, so the T cells may come from the graft donor. Both conserved end residues are part of each CDR3. Fields, in order: CDR3 length, D gene, clone size, V gene, J gene, CDR3 protein, CDR3 DNA. A D gene is named only where the DNA matches it firmly. Expanded clones are given a class, and other clones once, few, many or no size at all.

cdr3_length: 19; d_call: NA; clone_size: NA; v_call: TRBV27; j_call: TRBJ2-4; cdr3_aa: CASSLRTPGPGVTKNIQYF; cdr3_nt: TGTGCCAGCAGTTTACGGACCCCGGGCCCTGGGGTTACCAAAAACATTCAGTACTTC
cdr3_length: 16; d_call: TRBD2; clone_size: few; v_call: TRBV4-1; j_call: TRBJ2-3; cdr3_aa: CASSQTGLADTDTQYF; cdr3_nt: TGCGCCAGCAGCCAGACGGGACTAGCGGACACAGATACGCAGTATTTT
cdr3_length: 16; d_call: TRBD2; clone_size: NA; v_call: TRBV12-3/TRBV12-4; j_call: TRBJ2-7; cdr3_aa: CASGFGLVGSFWEQYF; cdr3_nt: TGTGCCAGCGGTTTCGGACTAGTTGGCTCCTTCTGGGAGCAGTACTTC
cdr3_length: 17; d_call: NA; clone_size: few; v_call: TRBV25-1; j_call: TRBJ2-5; cdr3_aa: CASSELGSGPSGQTQYF; cdr3_nt: TGTGCCAGCAGTGAACTGGGGTCGGGACCGAGCGGGCAGACCCAGTACTTC
cdr3_length: 17; d_call: TRBD2; clone_size: few; v_call: TRBV12-3/TRBV12-4; j_call: TRBJ2-2; cdr3_aa: CASSALAGGLYTGELFF; cdr3_nt: TGTGCCAGCAGCGCACTAGCGGGAGGCCTCTACACCGGGGAGCTGTTTTTT
cdr3_length: 16; d_call: NA; clone_size: few; v_call: TRBV28; j_call: TRBJ2-4; cdr3_aa: CASSFLRGGGVDIQYF; cdr3_nt: TGTGCCAGCAGTTTCCTAAGGGGGGGGGGTGTGGACATTCAGTACTTC
cdr3_length: 15; d_call: TRBD2; clone_size: few; v_call: TRBV5-1; j_call: TRBJ2-2; cdr3_aa: CASGTSGGPTGELFF; cdr3_nt: TGCGCCAGCGGGACTAGCGGGGGACCGACCGGGGAGCTGTTTTTT
cdr3_length: 19; d_call: TRBD2; clone_size: few; v_call: TRBV4-1; j_call: TRBJ2-1; cdr3_aa: CASSQFGTSGRSSYNEQFF; cdr3_nt: TGCGCCAGCAGCCAATTTGGGACTAGCGGGAGGAGCTCCTACAATGAGCAGTTCTTC
cdr3_length: 15; d_call: NA; clone_size: NA; v_call: TRBV25-1; j_call: TRBJ2-2; cdr3_aa: CASRPGLPNTGELFF; cdr3_nt: TGTGCCAGCAGACCGGGACTGCCGAACACCGGGGAGCTGTTTTTT
cdr3_length: 11; d_call: NA; clone_size: NA; v_call: TRBV29-1; j_call: TRBJ2-7; cdr3_aa: CSVAQNYEQYF; cdr3_nt: TGCAGCGTTGCACAGAACTACGAGCAGTACTTC
cdr3_length: 14; d_call: NA; clone_size: few; v_call: TRBV20-1; j_call: TRBJ2-7; cdr3_aa: CSASRGAASYEQYF; cdr3_nt: TGCAGTGCATCCCGGGGCGCGGCCTCCTACGAGCAGTACTTC
cdr3_length: 16; d_call: NA; clone_size: NA; v_call: TRBV4-1; j_call: TRBJ2-5; cdr3_aa: CASSQDGDPGGETQYF; cdr3_nt: TGCGCCAGCAGCCAAGATGGGGATCCCGGGGGAGAGACCCAGTACTTC
cdr3_length: 17; d_call: TRBD1; clone_size: NA; v_call: TRBV12-3/TRBV12-4; j_call: TRBJ2-3; cdr3_aa: CASSFTHGTGSADTQYF; cdr3_nt: TGTGCCAGCAGTTTTACCCACGGGACAGGGAGTGCAGATACGCAGTATTTT
cdr3_length: 12; d_call: NA; clone_size: many; v_call: TRBV28; j_call: TRBJ1-5; cdr3_aa: CASTTGWQPQHF; cdr3_nt: TGTGCCAGCACCACCGGCTGGCAGCCCCAGCATTTT
cdr3_length: 14; d_call: TRBD1; clone_size: NA; v_call: TRBV27; j_call: TRBJ2-7; cdr3_aa: CASSFRGLSVEQYF; cdr3_nt: TGTGCCAGCAGTTTTAGGGGGCTCTCAGTCGAGCAGTACTTC
cdr3_length: 15; d_call: NA; clone_size: few; v_call: TRBV12-3/TRBV12-4; j_call: TRBJ1-6; cdr3_aa: CASSLGRLGNSPLHF; cdr3_nt: TGTGCCAGCAGTTTAGGGAGGCTGGGAAATTCACCCCTCCACTTT
cdr3_length: 17; d_call: TRBD2; clone_size: few; v_call: TRBV27; j_call: TRBJ2-3; cdr3_aa: CASSRLAGGQRTDTQYF; cdr3_nt: TGTGCCAGCAGTCGTCTAGCGGGGGGGCAACGGACAGATACGCAGTATTTT
cdr3_length: 14; d_call: NA; clone_size: few; v_call: TRBV2; j_call: TRBJ2-7; cdr3_aa: CASSPQRTDDEQYF; cdr3_nt: TGTGCCAGCAGTCCCCAGAGGACAGACGACGAGCAGTACTTC
cdr3_length: 16; d_call: TRBD2; clone_size: NA; v_call: TRBV7-8; j_call: TRBJ2-1; cdr3_aa: CASSLVLVAGVNEQFF; cdr3_nt: TGTGCCAGCAGCTTAGTTTTGGTAGCGGGAGTGAATGAGCAGTTCTTC
cdr3_length: 14; d_call: NA; clone_size: NA; v_call: TRBV7-2; j_call: TRBJ1-2; cdr3_aa: CASSPPDSFYGYTF; cdr3_nt: TGTGCCAGCAGCCCCCCGGACAGTTTCTATGGCTACACCTTC
cdr3_length: 15; d_call: NA; clone_size: few; v_call: TRBV7-9; j_call: TRBJ1-2; cdr3_aa: CASSPKGGAPYGYTF; cdr3_nt: TGTGCCAGCAGCCCGAAGGGGGGGGCTCCCTATGGCTACACCTTC
cdr3_length: 13; d_call: TRBD2; clone_size: NA; v_call: TRBV12-3/TRBV12-4; j_call: TRBJ2-7; cdr3_aa: CATGTSGSYEQYF; cdr3_nt: TGTGCCACGGGGACTAGCGGTTCCTACGAGCAGTACTTC
cdr3_length: 15; d_call: NA; clone_size: NA; v_call: TRBV6-5; j_call: TRBJ2-1; cdr3_aa: CASSYTSGWNNEQFF; cdr3_nt: TGTGCCAGCAGTTACACTTCAGGGTGGAACAATGAGCAGTTCTTC
cdr3_length: 18; d_call: TRBD2; clone_size: NA; v_call: TRBV12-3/TRBV12-4; j_call: TRBJ2-1; cdr3_aa: CASSFLGLAGLAYNEQFF; cdr3_nt: TGTGCCAGCAGTTTCCTGGGACTAGCGGGGTTAGCCTACAATGAGCAGTTCTTC
cdr3_length: 18; d_call: NA; clone_size: NA; v_call: TRBV18; j_call: TRBJ2-6; cdr3_aa: CASSLLGQGKAGANVLTF; cdr3_nt: TGTGCCAGCTCACTTCTCGGTCAGGGTAAAGCTGGGGCCAACGTCCTGACTTTC
cdr3_length: 14; d_call: TRBD1; clone_size: NA; v_call: TRBV29-1; j_call: TRBJ2-3; cdr3_aa: CSVDLQGFTDTQYF; cdr3_nt: TGCAGCGTTGATCTACAGGGGTTTACGGATACGCAGTATTTT
cdr3_length: 12; d_call: TRBD1; clone_size: NA; v_call: TRBV11-3; j_call: TRBJ2-7; cdr3_aa: CASSSTGGEQYF; cdr3_nt: TGTGCCAGCAGTTCTACAGGGGGCGAGCAGTACTTC
cdr3_length: 17; d_call: NA; clone_size: NA; v_call: TRBV24-1; j_call: TRBJ2-2; cdr3_aa: CATSDPRLKWGTGELFF; cdr3_nt: TGTGCCACCAGTGATCCCCGTTTAAAGTGGGGGACCGGGGAGCTGTTTTTT
cdr3_length: 21; d_call: TRBD2; clone_size: many; v_call: TRBV6-2/TRBV6-3; j_call: TRBJ2-6; cdr3_aa: CASSPFGVPGLAPSGANVLTF; cdr3_nt: TGTGCCAGCAGCCCATTTGGTGTACCGGGACTAGCTCCATCTGGGGCCAACGTCCTGACTTTC
cdr3_length: 16; d_call: NA; clone_size: few; v_call: TRBV24-1; j_call: TRBJ2-6; cdr3_aa: CATSDPRVSGANVLTF; cdr3_nt: TGTGCCACCAGTGATCCCAGGGTATCTGGGGCCAACGTCCTGACTTTC
cdr3_length: 15; d_call: NA; clone_size: few; v_call: TRBV7-9; j_call: TRBJ2-1; cdr3_aa: CASSLDQGPYNEQFF; cdr3_nt: TGTGCCAGCAGCTTAGATCAGGGACCCTACAATGAGCAGTTCTTC
cdr3_length: 13; d_call: TRBD1; clone_size: few; v_call: TRBV7-8; j_call: TRBJ1-1; cdr3_aa: CASSPTGAAEAFF; cdr3_nt: TGTGCCAGCAGCCCGACAGGGGCGGCTGAAGCTTTCTTT
cdr3_length: 14; d_call: NA; clone_size: NA; v_call: TRBV5-1; j_call: TRBJ2-4; cdr3_aa: CASSLVGFEDIQYF; cdr3_nt: TGCGCCAGCAGCTTGGTAGGGTTCGAGGACATTCAGTACTTC
cdr3_length: 17; d_call: TRBD2; clone_size: NA; v_call: TRBV5-1; j_call: TRBJ2-5; cdr3_aa: CASSWGLAGWQEETQYF; cdr3_nt: TGCGCCAGCAGCTGGGGACTAGCGGGATGGCAGGAAGAGACCCAGTACTTC
cdr3_length: 16; d_call: NA; clone_size: many; v_call: TRBV2; j_call: TRBJ1-4; cdr3_aa: CASRDGTFAGNEKLFF; cdr3_nt: TGTGCCAGCAGGGACGGGACATTCGCGGGGAATGAAAAACTGTTTTTT
cdr3_length: 15; d_call: TRBD2; clone_size: NA; v_call: TRBV20-1; j_call: TRBJ2-7; cdr3_aa: CCAKKLAAYTYEQYF; cdr3_nt: TGCTGTGCTAAAAAACTAGCGGCTTACACATACGAGCAGTACTTC
cdr3_length: 14; d_call: NA; clone_size: few; v_call: TRBV5-6; j_call: TRBJ2-3; cdr3_aa: CASSFNGNTDTQYF; cdr3_nt: TGTGCCAGCAGCTTTAACGGGAACACAGATACGCAGTATTTT
cdr3_length: 19; d_call: NA; clone_size: few; v_call: TRBV10-3; j_call: TRBJ2-7; cdr3_aa: CAISEMETGGNRINYEQYF; cdr3_nt: TGTGCCATCAGTGAGATGGAAACGGGCGGAAACAGGATTAACTACGAGCAGTACTTC
cdr3_length: 12; d_call: NA; clone_size: few; v_call: TRBV10-2; j_call: TRBJ1-2; cdr3_aa: CASTRDIGGYTF; cdr3_nt: TGCGCCAGCACCCGGGACATCGGCGGCTACACCTTC
cdr3_length: 17; d_call: TRBD2; clone_size: NA; v_call: TRBV10-3; j_call: TRBJ2-3; cdr3_aa: CAISDPLTGGRTDTQYF; cdr3_nt: TGTGCCATCAGTGACCCACTCACTGGCGGGAGGACAGATACGCAGTATTTT
cdr3_length: 13; d_call: NA; clone_size: NA; v_call: TRBV5-1; j_call: TRBJ1-1; cdr3_aa: CASSFWENTEAFF; cdr3_nt: TGCGCCAGCAGCTTTTGGGAAAACACTGAAGCTTTCTTT
cdr3_length: 14; d_call: NA; clone_size: many; v_call: TRBV5-1; j_call: TRBJ2-5; cdr3_aa: CASSLPGHQETQYF; cdr3_nt: TGCGCCAGCAGCCTACCGGGACACCAAGAGACCCAGTACTTC